The 25 T cell receptor beta chains below were found in one sample sequenced in a study of cytomegalovirus exposure and HLA in healthy donors. Data came from immunoSEQ multiplex PCR; TCRdb stores just in-frame clones and leaves some out. The sample consists of over 45,000 clones, approximately 94% of them appearing once. The sequenced sample consisted of PBMCs. These receptor sequences come from a young man in good health and CMV-seronegative.

This sequence joins TRBV27 and TRBJ2-1; 12 nucleotides match TRBD2. The germline V gene encodes CDR1 MNHEY and CDR2 SMNVEV (reference sequence). With 5 bases clipped from V and 2 bases from J, the junction kept 13 bases outside the gene matches. The CDR3 sequence is 19 residues long. The CDR3 nucleotides are TGTGCCAGCAGTGACCTTCTAGCGGGAGGGCCAGGCCCCTACAATGAGCAGTTCTTC. Protein sequence: CASSDLLAGGPGPYNEQFF.

J is TRBJ2-7 and V is TRBV7-8; 11 bases match TRBD2. Trimming cost V 2 bases and J 0 bases; bases outside gene matches: 6. The CDR3 is 17 amino acids. Germline V gene data show CDR1 as SGHVS and CDR2 as FQNEAQ. Written as DNA, the CDR3 is TGTGCCAGCAGCTTACCCAGACTAGCGGGAAACTCCTACGAGCAGTACTTC. Amino acids: CASSLPRLAGNSYEQYF.

This clone showed up just a few times. The rearrangement uses TRBV6-5 and TRBJ2-1; D not resolved. V lost 6 bases and J 6 bases, leaving 6 bases between the germline ends. This CDR3 spans 11 amino acids. The germline CDR1 and CDR2 sequences are MNHEY and SVGAGI. This chain's CDR3 is CASSQSNEQFF. In DNA, the CDR3 is TGTGCCAGCAGCCAATCCAATGAGCAGTTCTTC.

The J gene is TRBJ2-1, the V gene TRBV28; 7 bases fit TRBD2. The CDR3 contains 12 residues. Per the germline V gene, CDR1 is MDHEN and CDR2 is SYDVKM. J was trimmed by 9 bases and V by 7 bases; bases with no gene match: 6. CDR3 DNA: TGTGCCAGCACGGCGGGAGCTGCTGAGCAGTTCTTC. This translates into CASTAGAAEQFF.

The table lists this clone with a count of one. This chain uses TRBV6-5 with TRBJ2-2, with a possible D match to TRBD1 (5 bases). There are 15 residues in the CDR3. V was cut by 5 bases and J by 0 bases, with 10 bases left in between. Germline CDR1 MNHEY, CDR2 SVGAGI. CDR3 coding DNA: TGTGCCAGCAGTCGCATGACAGCGAACACCGGGGAGCTGTTTTTT. Amino acid sequence: CASSRMTANTGELFF.

CDR3 sequence: CAISEFWSGSYNEQFF. The CDR3 DNA reads as TGTGCCATCAGTGAGTTTTGGAGCGGGAGCTACAATGAGCAGTTCTTC. The genes are TRBV10-3 and TRBJ2-1, with 8 bases matching TRBD2. Per the germline V gene, CDR1 is ENHRY and CDR2 is SYGVKD. Losses at the gene ends were 1 base for V and 3 bases for J; bases not matched to a gene: 5. The CDR3 covers 16 residues.

The chain carries TRBV28 and TRBJ2-5; TRBD2 matches 7 bases. Germline-derived CDR1 and CDR2 are MDHEN and SYDVKM. The V segment lost 10 bases and the J segment 5 bases; nucleotides outside the gene matches: 16. This CDR3 is 15 amino acids long. CDR3 in amino acids: CATALPAGAAETQYF. CDR3 sequence (DNA): TGTGCCACCGCCCTCCCTGCGGGAGCCGCGGAGACCCAGTACTTC.

The V call is TRBV28, the J call TRBJ1-2; D is perhaps TRBD1 (6 bases). CDR3 length equals 13 residues. V lost 6 bases, J lost 4 bases, and 12 bases lay in between. CDR1 is MDHEN, CDR2 SYDVKM, per germline. The CDR3: CASRTGQSYGYTF. The CDR3 DNA sequence: TGTGCCAGCAGAACAGGACAGAGCTATGGCTACACCTTC.

The chain uses TRBV28 and TRBJ2-1; 8 bases align to TRBD1. Germline V CDR1 and CDR2: MDHEN, SYDVKM. The CDR3 contains 15 residues. J gave up 2 bases and V 3 bases, and 3 bases lay outside the gene matches. The CDR3 loop reads CASSFGTGTYNEQFF. The CDR3 bases are TGTGCCAGCAGTTTTGGGACAGGAACCTACAATGAGCAGTTCTTC.

This chain connects TRBV19 to TRBJ1-2; TRBD1 might be the D (5 bases). Germline CDR1 LNHDA, CDR2 SQIVND (reference sequence). Trimming took off 4 bases at V and 4 bases at J, with 13 bases between the two ends. CDR3 length: 14 amino acids. This CDR3 is CASSRKTASYGYTF. CDR3 DNA sequence: TGTGCCAGTAGTAGGAAGACAGCTTCCTATGGCTACACCTTC.

This chain links TRBV9 with TRBJ2-2, with TRBD2 as a possible D gene (5 bases). CDR1 is SGDLS, CDR2 YYNGEE, per germline. V was clipped by 2 bases and J by 5 bases, with 7 bases between them. CDR3 length equals 13 residues. CDR3 DNA sequence: TGTGCCAGCAGCGTCGGCGGGACCGGGGAGCTGTTTTTT. Its protein is CASSVGGTGELFF.

This clone was picked up a small number of times. The gene calls are TRBV4-3 and TRBJ2-3; TRBD2 aligns across 9 bases. Trimming at V came to 0 bases and at J to 6 bases, leaving 7 bases not matched to a gene. Germline loops: CDR1 LGHNA, CDR2 YSLEER. The CDR3 spans 16 residues. Written as DNA, the CDR3 is TGCGCCAGCAGCCAAGAGGCGGGAGGGCCGATGGATACGCAGTATTTT. Translating gives CASSQEAGGPMDTQYF.

This clone was observed a single time. The chain combines TRBV10-1 with TRBJ2-7; 8 nucleotides line up with TRBD2. With V trimmed by 2 bases and J by 4 bases, 1 base remained unmatched. This CDR3 comprises 13 residues. Germline values: CDR1 WNHNN, CDR2 SYGVQD (reference sequence). As DNA, the CDR3 is TGCGCCAGCAGTGAGGCGGGAGGATACGAGCAGTACTTC. This sequence encodes CASSEAGGYEQYF.

The V and J genes are TRBV5-1 and TRBJ2-3, with 8 bases lining up with TRBD1. The CDR3 loop spans 16 amino acids. The junction had 5 bases not matched to a gene; V was cut back by 0 bases and J by 2 bases. Germline assignment: CDR1 SGHRS and CDR2 YFSETQ. The CDR3 sequence: CASSLVTGAYTDTQYF. The CDR3 DNA reads as TGCGCCAGCAGCTTGGTGACAGGGGCATACACAGATACGCAGTATTTT.

As concerns this clone: The CDR3 carries no conserved terminal phenylalanine or tryptophan, so it likely arises from a read error. It is unclear where the CDR3 begins or ends on the DNA, so no DNA is shown, and the CDR3 is as TCRdb lists it. V is TRBV27 and J is TRBJ2-7; the table's D call of TRBD1 was not tested on the DNA. The CDR3 is 11 amino acids in total, end residues counted. CDR1 and CDR2 (germline): MNHEY, SMNVEV (reference sequence). The CDR3 here is CASSEYQGACY.

CDR3 amino acids: CASSRPRGKAFF. The DNA of the CDR3 is TGTGCCAGCAGTCGCCCGAGGGGGAAAGCTTTCTTT. The chain carries TRBV6-5 and TRBJ1-1, with D possibly matching TRBD1 (6 bases). Germline V gene sequence: CDR1 MNHEY, CDR2 SVGAGI. The CDR3 runs 12 residues. Trimming took 5 bases from V and 9 from J, leaving 13 bases between them.

The V and J genes are TRBV7-2 and TRBJ2-2; 7 bases are a match to TRBD2. V was pared by 4 bases and J by 2 bases, with 4 bases of the junction left unmatched. The CDR3 contains 15 residues. The germline V gene has CDR1 SGHTA and CDR2 FQGNSA. CDR3 in amino acids: CASSWQRGNTGELFF. CDR3 DNA: TGTGCCAGCAGCTGGCAGCGGGGAAACACCGGGGAGCTGTTTTTT.

This chain joins TRBV5-5 and TRBJ1-1; weak D call: TRBD1 (5 bases). Per germline, CDR1 SGHKS and CDR2 YYEKEE (reference sequence). The CDR3 totals 15 residues. V lost 2 bases, J lost 4 bases, and 15 bases lay in between. CDR3 protein: CASSFRFDRSTEAFF. The CDR3 nucleotides read TGTGCCAGCAGCTTTAGGTTTGACAGATCCACTGAAGCTTTCTTT. Using reference TRBV5-5 and TRBJ1-1 for the parts outside the CDR3, the full variable domain is DAGVTQSPTHLIKTRGQQVTLRCSPISGHKSVSWYQQVLGQGPQFIFQYYEKEERGRGNFPDRFSARQFPNYSSELNVNALLLGDSALYLCASSFRFDRSTEAFFGQGTRLTVV.

The V gene is TRBV5-1, the J gene TRBJ2-2; tentatively, D is TRBD1 (6 bases). V dropped 1 base and J dropped 0 bases, with 10 bases sitting between them. The germline V gene has CDR1 SGHRS and CDR2 YFSETQ. This CDR3 comprises 16 residues. The DNA of the CDR3 is TGCGCCAGCAGCTTGCGACAGGTTGCGAACACCGGGGAGCTGTTTTTT. Its protein product is CASSLRQVANTGELFF.

The chain carries TRBV20-1 and TRBJ2-7; no reliable D call. The germline V gene encodes CDR1 DFQATT and CDR2 SNEGSKA (reference sequence). Trimming removed 6 bases at V and 6 bases at J, with 9 bases between. The CDR3 has 10 residues. In nucleotides, the CDR3 is TGCAGTGCCGCTAGTGGCGAGCAGTACTTC. Translating it yields CSAASGEQYF.

The chain is built from TRBV7-6 and TRBJ2-1, with unresolved D. CDR3 length: 14 amino acids. V lost 5 bases and J 4 bases, leaving 12 bases between the germline ends. Germline V gene sequence: CDR1 SGHVS, CDR2 FNYEAQ. The CDR3 DNA reads as TGTGCCAGCAGCGCCGGAGACGGTTACAATGAGCAGTTCTTC. It translates to CASSAGDGYNEQFF.

The V call is TRBV2, the J call TRBJ2-1, with 10 nucleotides matching TRBD1. V gave up 11 bases and J gave up 4 bases; unmatched junction bases: 8. CDR1 is SNHLY, CDR2 FYNNEI, per germline. CDR3 length equals 14 residues. The CDR3 bases are TGTGCCGGCAAGGACAGGGGGTGGTACAATGAGCAGTTCTTC. Its protein product is CAGKDRGWYNEQFF.

The chain has TRBV7-2 and TRBJ2-5; 11 nucleotides agree with TRBD2. Germline CDR1 reads SGHTA; CDR2 reads FQGNSA. This CDR3 is 17 amino acids long. The V segment lost 2 bases and the J segment 6 bases; nucleotides outside the gene matches: 11. CDR3 in amino acids: CASSLKPSGRLIKTQYF. The CDR3 bases are TGTGCCAGCAGCTTAAAGCCTAGCGGGAGGTTGATAAAGACCCAGTACTTC.

The chain joins TRBV2 to TRBJ2-5; 8 bases fit TRBD1. CDR3 length equals 12 residues. After removal of 6 bases from V and 5 bases from J, the junction contained 2 bases not matched to a gene. The germline V gene encodes CDR1 SNHLY and CDR2 FYNNEI. In nucleotides, the CDR3 is TGTGCCAGCAGGGACAGGGTGGAGACCCAGTACTTC. It translates to CASRDRVETQYF.

The chain links TRBV7-2 to TRBJ2-1; D may be TRBD2 (6 bases). CDR3 length: 12 amino acids. V was cut by 2 bases and J by 7 bases, with 6 bases left in between. Germline CDR1 SGHTA, CDR2 FQGNSA. This CDR3 is CASSLSGNEQFF. The CDR3 DNA follows: TGTGCCAGCAGCTTAAGCGGGAATGAGCAGTTCTTC.